The entry that follows covers one T cell receptor beta chain sequence. Primers: 60 Vbeta forward and 13 Jbeta reverse. Clones were sequenced by immunoSEQ multiplex PCR, and TCRdb holds only the in-frame ones, with some missing. The data show 150,000 or so clones, over 65% seen once. This entry is derived from a study of cytomegalovirus exposure and HLA in healthy donors. The CDR3 runs 14 residues. Trimming cost V 3 bases and J 1 base, with 6 bases left between them. Germline V gene data show CDR1 as SNHLY and CDR2 as FYNNEI. The receptor's source is a woman aged 40 to 50 in good health and CMV-seronegative. The rearrangement joins TRBV2 to TRBJ1-4; D gene uncertain. The material sequenced was PBMCs. CDR3 DNA: TGTGCCAGCAGTGACGGGGTAACTAATGAAAAACTGTTTTTT. Its translation is CASSDGVTNEKLFF. Complete variable domain (other parts from reference TRBV2 and TRBJ1-4): EPEVTQTPSHQVTQMGQEVILRCVPISNHLYFYWYRQILGQKVEFLVSFYNNEISEKSEIFDDQFSVERPDGSNFTLKIRSTKLEDSAMYFCASSDGVTNEKLFFGSGTQLSVL.